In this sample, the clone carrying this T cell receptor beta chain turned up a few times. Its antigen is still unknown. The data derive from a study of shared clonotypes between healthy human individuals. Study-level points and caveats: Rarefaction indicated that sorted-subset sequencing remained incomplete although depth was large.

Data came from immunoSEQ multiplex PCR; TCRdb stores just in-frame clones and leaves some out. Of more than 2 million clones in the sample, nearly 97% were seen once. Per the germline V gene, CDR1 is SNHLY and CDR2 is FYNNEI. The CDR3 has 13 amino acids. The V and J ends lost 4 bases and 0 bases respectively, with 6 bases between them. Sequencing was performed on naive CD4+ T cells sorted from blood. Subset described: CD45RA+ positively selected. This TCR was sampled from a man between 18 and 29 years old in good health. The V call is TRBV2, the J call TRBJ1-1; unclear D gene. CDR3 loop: CASSVNLNTEAFF. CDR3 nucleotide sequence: TGTGCCAGCAGTGTAAATCTGAACACTGAAGCTTTCTTT.